The 19 T cell receptor beta chains listed next were all sequenced from one sample in a study of long-term antiretroviral therapy in people with HIV. The run of the v3.0 immunoSEQ assay was at survey level. The repertoire was sequenced with immunoSEQ multiplex PCR; TCRdb's copy has only in-frame clones and lacks some. The data contain under 25,000 clones, about 88% of them singletons. Sequencing was performed on unsorted PBMCs, taken 0.6 years after starting antiretroviral therapy. The receptors come from a man aged 55 to 70 with HIV.

This rearrangement joins TRBV10-3 to TRBJ1-5; possibly TRBD1 for D (6 bases). Germline V gene lookup returns CDR1 ENHRY and CDR2 SYGVKD. The CDR3 sequence is 13 residues long. The V end was cut by 6 bases, the J end by 4 bases, with 10 bases between. Written as DNA, the CDR3 is TGTGCCATCAGCCCCCAGGGGAATCAGCCCCAGCATTTT. Translated: CAISPQGNQPQHF.

Notes on this clone: An end of the junction differs from the germline gene, which may be a read error. The chain has TRBV5-1 and TRBJ1-3; D unresolved. The germline V gene encodes CDR1 SGHRS and CDR2 YFSETQ. The CDR3 runs to 16 residues. The DNA for the CDR3 is TGCGCCAGCAGCCTTGAAGAGGTATTCTCTGGAAGCACCATATATTTT. This sequence encodes CASSLEEVFSGSTIYF.

The CDR3 spells CASSLTSGSHHEQYF. CDR3 in DNA: TGTGCCAGCAGCTTAACTAGCGGGAGTCACCACGAGCAGTACTTC. This chain joins TRBV5-4 and TRBJ2-7, with 11 bases identical to TRBD2. The CDR3 sequence is 15 residues long. Germline values: CDR1 SGHNT, CDR2 YYREEE (reference sequence). J lost 5 bases, V lost 2 bases, and 6 bases had no gene match.

The chain has TRBV29-1 and TRBJ1-4; no firm D call. Germline V lookup: CDR1 SQVTM, CDR2 ANQGSEA. This CDR3 region has 13 residues. V lost 4 bases and J lost 8, with 14 bases in between. CDR3: CSVVIGRGEKLFF. As DNA, the CDR3 is TGCAGCGTTGTGATAGGCCGAGGAGAAAAACTGTTTTTT.

This chain uses TRBV30 with TRBJ2-6; the D is unclear. This CDR3 has 14 residues. Per germline, CDR1 GTSNPN and CDR2 SVGIG (reference sequence). Trimming took off 0 bases at V and 4 bases at J, with 7 bases between the two ends. CDR3 sequence reads: CAWSVALGANVLTF. In nucleotides, the CDR3 is TGTGCCTGGAGTGTGGCTCTGGGGGCCAACGTCCTGACTTTC.

This clone was seen just once. The chain combines TRBV5-1 with TRBJ2-6; D call uncertain. Germline values: CDR1 SGHRS, CDR2 YFSETQ. This CDR3 spans 15 amino acids. Deletions cut 0 bases from V and 0 bases from J, with 4 bases between. The CDR3 DNA reads TGCGCCAGCAGCTTGGACGACTCTGGGGCCAACGTCCTGACTTTC. Residues: CASSLDDSGANVLTF.

V and J are TRBV9 and TRBJ2-3; D call uncertain. The CDR3 is 14 amino acids. Trimming removed 0 bases at V and 6 bases at J, with 11 bases between. The germline gives CDR1 SGDLS, CDR2 YYNGEE. CDR3 sequence (DNA): TGTGCCAGCAGCGTAGTTGGGGATTTGGATACGCAGTATTTT. Translated, it gives CASSVVGDLDTQYF.

The V and J genes are TRBV5-1 and TRBJ1-3; D unresolved. V was pared by 0 bases and J by 2 bases, with 3 bases between. This CDR3 has 13 residues. Germline CDR1 reads SGHRS; CDR2 reads YFSETQ. For the CDR3, the DNA is TGCGCCAGCAGCTTGGTTGCTGGAAACACCATATATTTT. It specifies CASSLVAGNTIYF.

The V and J genes are TRBV7-9 and TRBJ2-3; 11 bases are shared with TRBD2. Germline assignment: CDR1 SEHNR and CDR2 FQNEAQ (reference sequence). The CDR3 length is 15 residues. V gave up 6 bases and J gave up 6 bases; unmatched junction bases: 8. The CDR3, as DNA: TGTGCCAGCAGTGCGACTAGCGGGAATACCGATACGCAGTATTTT. As protein: CASSATSGNTDTQYF.

The rearrangement links TRBV29-1 to TRBJ2-7; 9 bases fit TRBD1. Germline values: CDR1 SQVTM, CDR2 ANQGSEA. This CDR3 region has 14 residues. The J segment lost 0 bases and the V segment lost 6 bases, leaving 6 bases of the junction unmatched. The CDR3 DNA follows: TGCAGCGTCCTCCGGGACAGGGACTCCTACGAGCAGTACTTC. The encoded protein is CSVLRDRDSYEQYF.

V is TRBV11-2 and J is TRBJ1-1; no firm D call. Trimming pared 5 bases from V and 8 bases from J, leaving 18 bases between. Germline V gives CDR1 SGHAT, CDR2 FQNNGV. The CDR3 sequence is 14 residues long. CDR3: CASSRGGPRTEAFF. DNA for the CDR3: TGTGCCAGCAGCCGTGGAGGGCCCCGCACCGAAGCTTTCTTT.

The chain couples TRBV28 to TRBJ2-7; TRBD2 matches at 8 bases. The CDR3 spans 16 residues. Germline values: CDR1 MDHEN, CDR2 SYDVKM. The ends lost 6 bases at V and 0 bases at J; junction bases unmatched: 10. The CDR3 sequence is CASRFSGVAPSYEQYF. The CDR3 DNA follows: TGTGCCAGCAGGTTTAGCGGGGTCGCGCCCTCCTACGAGCAGTACTTC.

The rearrangement joins TRBV7-9 to TRBJ2-6; D is unclear. The CDR3 has 16 amino acids. Trimming stripped 1 base from V and 0 bases from J, with 7 bases between. Germline V gives CDR1 SEHNR, CDR2 FQNEAQ (reference sequence). The CDR3 spells CASSLVRSSGANVLTF. CDR3 DNA sequence: TGTGCCAGCAGCTTAGTACGGTCCTCTGGGGCCAACGTCCTGACTTTC.

This clone was detected a few times. The V gene is TRBV15, the J gene TRBJ2-7, with 7 bases fitting TRBD2. This CDR3 contains 17 residues. The germline V gene encodes CDR1 LNHNV and CDR2 YYDKDF (reference sequence). J gave up 5 bases and V 3 bases, and 16 bases lay outside the gene matches. The CDR3, as DNA: TGTGCCACCAGCAGCGACCAGGGAGGGTTTCTAGAGGACGAGCAGTACTTC. Amino acids: CATSSDQGGFLEDEQYF.

V and J are TRBV6-5 and TRBJ1-1; D is possibly TRBD1 (5 bases). The germline gives CDR1 MNHEY, CDR2 SVGAGI. This CDR3 region has 16 residues. Trimming took off 1 base at V and 0 bases at J, with 12 bases between the two ends. In nucleotides, the CDR3 is TGTGCCAGCAGTTACTGGGGACCGGACATGAACACTGAAGCTTTCTTT. Translating it yields CASSYWGPDMNTEAFF.

The chain couples TRBV29-1 to TRBJ2-5; D is undetermined. The length of the CDR3 is 10 residues. With 8 bases removed from V and 2 bases from J, the gap between germline ends came to 6 bases. CDR1 is SQVTM, CDR2 ANQGSEA, per germline. The CDR3 loop reads CSCMQETQYF. For the CDR3, the DNA is TGCAGCTGTATGCAAGAGACCCAGTACTTC. Combining the CDR3 with reference TRBV29-1 and TRBJ2-5 gives the whole variable domain SAVISQKPSRDICQRGTSLTIQCQVDSQVTMMFWYRQQPGQSLTLIATANQGSEATYESGFVIDKFPISRPNLTFSTLTVSNMSPEDSSIYLCSCMQETQYFGPGTRLLVL.

This clone has just one count. The genes are TRBV18 and TRBJ2-7, with D hard to call. The germline gives CDR1 KGHSH, CDR2 LQKENI. Trimming took 3 bases from V and 3 from J, leaving 6 bases between them. The CDR3 consists of 12 residues. The CDR3 loop is CASSPVVYEQYF. For the CDR3, the DNA is TGTGCCAGCTCACCCGTTGTCTACGAGCAGTACTTC.

The chain is built from TRBV4-3 and TRBJ2-5; 16 positions match TRBD2. V lost 1 base, J lost 2 bases, and 1 base stayed unmatched. Germline loops: CDR1 LGHNA, CDR2 YSLEER. The CDR3 loop spans 17 amino acids. This CDR3 is CASSQGGLAGGQETQYF. DNA for the CDR3: TGCGCCAGCAGCCAAGGGGGACTAGCGGGGGGGCAAGAGACCCAGTACTTC.

This chain links TRBV5-1 with TRBJ1-1; possible D gene TRBD1, 5 bases. CDR1 SGHRS and CDR2 YFSETQ come from the germline V gene. This CDR3 comprises 14 residues. V lost 5 bases to trimming and J lost 1 base, with 12 bases between them. The CDR3 DNA sequence: TGCGCCAGCAGTCCCCGGGGGGGGAACACTGAAGCTTTCTTT. Protein: CASSPRGGNTEAFF.